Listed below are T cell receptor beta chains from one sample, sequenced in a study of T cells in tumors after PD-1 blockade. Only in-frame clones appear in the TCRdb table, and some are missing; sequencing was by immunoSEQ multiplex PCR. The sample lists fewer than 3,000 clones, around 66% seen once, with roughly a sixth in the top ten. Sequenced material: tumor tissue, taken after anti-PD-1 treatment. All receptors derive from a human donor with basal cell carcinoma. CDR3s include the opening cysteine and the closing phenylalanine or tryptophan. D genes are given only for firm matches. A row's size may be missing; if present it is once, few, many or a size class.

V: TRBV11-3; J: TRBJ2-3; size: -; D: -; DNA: TGTGCCAGCAGCCCCCGAGCCCAGGAGGCGCAGTATTTT; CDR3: CASSPRAQEAQYF
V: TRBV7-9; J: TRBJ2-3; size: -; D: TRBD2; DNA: TGTGCCAGCAGCTTACGGACTAGCGGGGATGTGACAGATACGCAGTATTTT; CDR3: CASSLRTSGDVTDTQYF
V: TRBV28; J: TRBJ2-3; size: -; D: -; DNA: TGTGCCAGCAGTTCCGAGCGGGTCGCGGATACGCAGTATTTT; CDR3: CASSSERVADTQYF
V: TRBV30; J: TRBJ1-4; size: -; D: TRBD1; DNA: TGTGCCTGGAGTGCCGGGACAGGGGTCGGTAATGAAAAACTGTTTTTT; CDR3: CAWSAGTGVGNEKLFF
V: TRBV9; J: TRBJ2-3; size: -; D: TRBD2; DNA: TGTGCCAGCAGCGTCTCCGGGGGGGCCGCAGATACGCAGTATTTT; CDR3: CASSVSGGAADTQYF
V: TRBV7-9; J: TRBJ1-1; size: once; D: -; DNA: TGTGCCAGCAGCCCAGTAGAGGGTATCACTGAAGCTTTCTTT; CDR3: CASSPVEGITEAFF
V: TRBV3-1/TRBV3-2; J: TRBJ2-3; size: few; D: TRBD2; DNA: TGTGCCAGCAGCCAAGCGAGACTAGCGGGAGTAGATACGCAGTATTTT; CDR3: CASSQARLAGVDTQYF
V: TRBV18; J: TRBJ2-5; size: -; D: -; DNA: TGTGCCAGCTCACGGGATTCATTAGGACAAGAGACCCAGTACTTC; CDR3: CASSRDSLGQETQYF
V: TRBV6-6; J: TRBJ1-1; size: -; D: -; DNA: TGTGCCAGCAGTTCGTTTGGCACTGAAGCTTTCTTT; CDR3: CASSSFGTEAFF
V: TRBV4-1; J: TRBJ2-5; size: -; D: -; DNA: TGCGCCAGCAGCCAATCCGGTCGGGGGCTAGGACAAGAGACCCAGTACTTC; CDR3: CASSQSGRGLGQETQYF
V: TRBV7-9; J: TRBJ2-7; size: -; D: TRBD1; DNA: TGTGCCAGCAGCTTAGCGGGACAGGGACGCGAGCAGTACTTC; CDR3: CASSLAGQGREQYF
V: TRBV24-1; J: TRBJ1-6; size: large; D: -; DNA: TGTGCCACCAGTTCAGGGCGGTATTCACCCCTCCACTTT; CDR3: CATSSGRYSPLHF
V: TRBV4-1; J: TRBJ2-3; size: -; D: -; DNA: TGCGCCAGCAGCCAAGAAGGAACGGGGGTAGGAGATACGCAGTATTTT; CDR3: CASSQEGTGVGDTQYF
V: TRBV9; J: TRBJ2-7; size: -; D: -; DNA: TGTGCCAGCAGCACTCATGCCGGGGGGCCCTACGAGCAGTACTTC; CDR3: CASSTHAGGPYEQYF
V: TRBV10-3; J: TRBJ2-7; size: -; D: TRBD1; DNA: TGTGCCATCAGTGAGGCAGGGGGCTACGAGCAGTACTTC; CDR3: CAISEAGGYEQYF
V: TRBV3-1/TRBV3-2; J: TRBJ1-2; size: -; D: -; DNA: TGTGCCAGCAGCCAAGTGGAGGGATTCTATGGCTACACCTTC; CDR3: CASSQVEGFYGYTF
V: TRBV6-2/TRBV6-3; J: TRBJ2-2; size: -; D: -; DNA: TGTGCCAGCAGTTACACAACGGGGAAAACCGGGGAGCTGTTTTTT; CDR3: CASSYTTGKTGELFF
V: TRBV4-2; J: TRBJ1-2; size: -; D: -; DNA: TGTGCCAGCAGCCAAGTCTTGGCTAACTATGGCTACACCTTC; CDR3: CASSQVLANYGYTF
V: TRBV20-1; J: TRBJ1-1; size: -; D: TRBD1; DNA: TGCAGTGCTAGTGGGGTCGGGACAGGGTTTTTAATGAACACTGAAGCTTTCTTT; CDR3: CSASGVGTGFLMNTEAFF
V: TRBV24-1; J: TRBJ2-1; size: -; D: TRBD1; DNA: TGTGCCACCAGTGACCTTAGACCGGGACAGGGTTGGAATGAGCAGTTCTTC; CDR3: CATSDLRPGQGWNEQFF
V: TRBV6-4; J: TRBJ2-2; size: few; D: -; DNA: TGTGCCAGCAGCCTATTTCAGAACACCGGGGAGCTGTTTTTT; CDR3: CASSLFQNTGELFF
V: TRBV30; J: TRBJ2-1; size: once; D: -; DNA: TGTGCCTGGAGGGGTGGGTCCTACAATGAGCAGTTCTTC; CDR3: CAWRGGSYNEQFF
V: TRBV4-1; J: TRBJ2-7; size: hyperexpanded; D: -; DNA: TGCGCCAGCAGCCAAGAGGGGAGTAGCGGTTACGAGCAGTACTTC; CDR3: CASSQEGSSGYEQYF
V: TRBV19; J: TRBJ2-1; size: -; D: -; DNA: TGTGCCAGTAGTATCGGACCTCAATTGGGCAACAATGAGCAGTTCTTC; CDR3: CASSIGPQLGNNEQFF
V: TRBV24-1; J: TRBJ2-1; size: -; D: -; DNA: TGTGCCACCAGTGATTTGGGGGCAGGGACGGCAAATGAGCAGTTCTTC; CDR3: CATSDLGAGTANEQFF
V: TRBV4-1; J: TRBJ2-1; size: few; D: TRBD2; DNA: TGCGCCAGCAGCCAAGATTTGATAGCGGGGGCTAGCTCCTACAATGAGCAGTTCTTC; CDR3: CASSQDLIAGASSYNEQFF
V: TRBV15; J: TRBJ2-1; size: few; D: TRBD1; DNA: TGTGCCACCAGCAACCCGGACAGGGAAATCTACAATGAGCAGTTCTTC; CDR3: CATSNPDREIYNEQFF
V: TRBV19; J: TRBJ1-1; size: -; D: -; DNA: TGTGCCAGTAGTATGAACCCAGGAGGGAGCACTGAAGCTTTCTTT; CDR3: CASSMNPGGSTEAFF
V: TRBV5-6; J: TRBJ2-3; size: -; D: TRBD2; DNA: TGTGCCAGCAGCTCACTAGCGGCAGATACGCAGTATTTT; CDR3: CASSSLAADTQYF
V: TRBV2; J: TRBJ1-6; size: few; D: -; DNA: TGTGCCAGCAGTGAAGCGCTAGTGACAGACAATTCACCCCTCCACTTT; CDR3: CASSEALVTDNSPLHF
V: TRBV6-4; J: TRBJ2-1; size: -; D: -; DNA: TGTGCCAGCAGTGATGGTGAGGGCGGTAGACCCTACAATGAGCAGTTCTTC; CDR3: CASSDGEGGRPYNEQFF
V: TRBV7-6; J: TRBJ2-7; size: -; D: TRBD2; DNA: TGTGCCAGCAGCTTAGAATGGCGGGGGGCCCACGAGCAGTACTTC; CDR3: CASSLEWRGAHEQYF
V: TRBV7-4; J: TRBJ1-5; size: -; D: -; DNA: TGTGCCAGCAGCTTAGCCATGGAAGGGCAGCCCCAGCATTTT; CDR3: CASSLAMEGQPQHF
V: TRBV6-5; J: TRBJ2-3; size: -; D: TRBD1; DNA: TGTGCCAGCAGTTACGGAGGGACAGGGGGCACAGATACGCAGTATTTT; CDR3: CASSYGGTGGTDTQYF
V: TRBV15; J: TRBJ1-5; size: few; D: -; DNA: TGTGCCACCAGCAGAGCCCGGGACAGCAATCAGCCCCAGCATTTT; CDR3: CATSRARDSNQPQHF
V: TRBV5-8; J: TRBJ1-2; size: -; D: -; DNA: TGTGCCAGCAGCTTGGGTAAGGGAGGGCCCAACTATGGCTACACCTTC; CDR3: CASSLGKGGPNYGYTF
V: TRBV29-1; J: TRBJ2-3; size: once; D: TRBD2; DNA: TGCAGCGTCGAGACTAGCGGGGTTTTTTCAGATACGCAGTATTTT; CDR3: CSVETSGVFSDTQYF
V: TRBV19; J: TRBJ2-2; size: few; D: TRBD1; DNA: TGTGCCAGTAGTACCCGGACAGGGAGGAATAGCGGGGAGCTGTTTTTT; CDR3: CASSTRTGRNSGELFF
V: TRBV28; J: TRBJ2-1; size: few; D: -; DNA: TGTGCCAGCAGGGGGTTTGAGCAGTTCTTC; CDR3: CASRGFEQFF
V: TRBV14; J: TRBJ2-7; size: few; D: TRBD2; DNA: TGTGCCAGCAGCCAAGGAGGACTAGGTTCCTACGAGCAGTACTTC; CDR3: CASSQGGLGSYEQYF
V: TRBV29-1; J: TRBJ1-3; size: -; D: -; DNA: TGCAGCGTTGAAGACAACTCTGGAAACACCATATATTTT; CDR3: CSVEDNSGNTIYF
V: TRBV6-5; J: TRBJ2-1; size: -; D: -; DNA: TGTGCCAGCAGTTCCCCTTCCAGGGGAAAGAATGAGCAGTTCTTC; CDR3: CASSSPSRGKNEQFF
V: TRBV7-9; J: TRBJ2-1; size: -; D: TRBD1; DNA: TGTGCCAGCAGCCCCGGGACAGTCGCCTCCTACAATGAGCAGTTCTTC; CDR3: CASSPGTVASYNEQFF
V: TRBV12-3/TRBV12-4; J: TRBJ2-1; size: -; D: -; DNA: TGTGCCAGCAACCCCGGGGGGCATGAGCAGTTCTTC; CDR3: CASNPGGHEQFF
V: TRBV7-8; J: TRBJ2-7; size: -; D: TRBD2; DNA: TGTGCCAGCAGCTTATTAACCACGGGGGGCGAGCAGTACTTC; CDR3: CASSLLTTGGEQYF
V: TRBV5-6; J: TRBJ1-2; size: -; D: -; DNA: TGTGCCAGCACAGAGACAGCTAACTATGGCTACACCTTC; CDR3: CASTETANYGYTF
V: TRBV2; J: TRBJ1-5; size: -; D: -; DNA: TGTGCCAGCGGGGAACAGGGAACTAGCAATCAGCCCCAGCATTTT; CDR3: CASGEQGTSNQPQHF
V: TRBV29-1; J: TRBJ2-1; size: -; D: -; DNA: TGCAGCGTTGAAGATCGAGCAAGGGGTATTGGCTACAATGAGCAGTTCTTC; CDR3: CSVEDRARGIGYNEQFF
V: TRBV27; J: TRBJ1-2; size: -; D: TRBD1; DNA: TGTGCCAGCGGGAAACAGGGGGCACACGGCTACACCTTC; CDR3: CASGKQGAHGYTF
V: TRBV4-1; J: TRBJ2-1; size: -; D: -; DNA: TGCGCCAGCAGCCAAGTTCCAGGGAGCTCCTACAATGAGCAGTTCTTC; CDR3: CASSQVPGSSYNEQFF
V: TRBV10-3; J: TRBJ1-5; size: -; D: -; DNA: TGTGCCATCTCTGCTAGCAATCAGCCCCAGCATTTT; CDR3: CAISASNQPQHF
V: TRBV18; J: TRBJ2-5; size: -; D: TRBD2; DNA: TGTGCCAGCTCGGGGGGGTCCCAAGAGACCCAGTACTTC; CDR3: CASSGGSQETQYF
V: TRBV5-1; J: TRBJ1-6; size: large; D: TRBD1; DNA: TGCGCCAGCAGCTCCGGGGGACAGGGAGTTTCACCCCTCCACTTT; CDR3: CASSSGGQGVSPLHF
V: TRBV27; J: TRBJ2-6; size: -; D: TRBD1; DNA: TGTGCCAGCAAACCCCGGACAGGAGGCTTCGGTTCTTCTGGGGCCAACGTCCTGACTTTC; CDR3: CASKPRTGGFGSSGANVLTF
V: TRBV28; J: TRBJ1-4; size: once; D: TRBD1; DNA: TGTGCCAGCAGTTCATTGACCCAGGGGGAAGGAAATGAAAAACTGTTTTTT; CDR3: CASSSLTQGEGNEKLFF
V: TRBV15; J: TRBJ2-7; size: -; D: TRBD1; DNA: TGTGCCACCAGCTTACGGACAGGGGGATACGAGCAGTACTTC; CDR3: CATSLRTGGYEQYF
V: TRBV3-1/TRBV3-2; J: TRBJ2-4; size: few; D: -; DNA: TGTGCCAGCAGCCAAGTAGGAGGGTATCGCGGAAACATTCAGTACTTC; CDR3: CASSQVGGYRGNIQYF
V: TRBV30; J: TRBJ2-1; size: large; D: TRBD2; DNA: TGTGCCTGGACTCCTAGCGGGGGGGCAAGGAATGAGCAGTTCTTC; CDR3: CAWTPSGGARNEQFF
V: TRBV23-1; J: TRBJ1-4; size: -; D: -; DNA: TGCGCCAGCCCCGCTTGGGGGAGTGAAAAACTGTTTTTT; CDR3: CASPAWGSEKLFF
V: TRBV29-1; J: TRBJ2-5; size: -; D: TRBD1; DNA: TGCAGCGTTGAAGATCCGGACAGGGGCGAAGAGACCCAGTACTTC; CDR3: CSVEDPDRGEETQYF